Listed below are T cell receptor beta chains from one sample, sequenced in a study of cytomegalovirus exposure and HLA in healthy donors. TCRdb's copy holds only in-frame clones and misses some; the assay was immunoSEQ multiplex PCR. The sample holds around 70,000 clones, roughly 96% seen once. Sequencing was carried out using PBMCs. The receptor source for this set is a young man in good health and CMV-seronegative. Both conserved end residues are part of each CDR3. A D gene is named only where the DNA matches it firmly. Clone sizes are given selectively: once, few, many, or a class where the clone is expanded.

J: TRBJ1-2
V: TRBV10-3
size: .
D: TRBD1
CDR3: CAISEGQGYGGYTF
DNA: TGTGCCATCAGTGAGGGACAGGGGTATGGGGGCTACACCTTC

J: TRBJ1-2
V: TRBV7-6
size: once
D: .
CDR3: CASSLAQGEGYTF
DNA: TGTGCCAGCAGCTTAGCACAGGGAGAAGGCTACACCTTC

J: TRBJ2-1
V: TRBV5-1
size: .
D: .
CDR3: CASSLGLSNEQFF
DNA: TGCGCCAGCAGCCTCGGACTGAGCAATGAGCAGTTCTTC

J: TRBJ2-3
V: TRBV11-3
size: .
D: TRBD1
CDR3: CASSPGQVDTQYF
DNA: TGTGCCAGCAGCCCAGGACAGGTGGATACGCAGTATTTT

J: TRBJ2-2
V: TRBV11-2
size: once
D: .
CDR3: CASSLDPLSPGELFF
DNA: TGTGCCAGCAGCTTAGATCCCTTGTCCCCCGGGGAGCTGTTTTTT

J: TRBJ2-1
V: TRBV19
size: .
D: TRBD2
CDR3: CASSVTAGGYNEQFF
DNA: TGTGCCAGTAGTGTCACAGCGGGGGGGTACAATGAGCAGTTCTTC

J: TRBJ1-2
V: TRBV2
size: .
D: .
CDR3: CASRQPSGNYGYTF
DNA: TGTGCCAGCAGGCAACCTTCAGGAAACTATGGCTACACCTTC

J: TRBJ2-7
V: TRBV5-4
size: .
D: .
CDR3: CASSFGLNYEQYF
DNA: TGTGCCAGCAGCTTTGGGCTGAACTACGAGCAGTACTTC

J: TRBJ2-2
V: TRBV9
size: .
D: .
CDR3: CASSGGTAANTGELFF
DNA: TGTGCCAGCAGCGGCGGGACAGCCGCGAACACCGGGGAGCTGTTTTTT

J: TRBJ1-1
V: TRBV19
size: .
D: .
CDR3: CASSISLSSEAFF
DNA: TGTGCCAGTAGTATCTCACTTAGTTCTGAAGCTTTCTTT

J: TRBJ2-1
V: TRBV6-1
size: .
D: .
CDR3: CASSENRDNEQFF
DNA: TGTGCCAGCAGTGAAAACCGGGACAATGAGCAGTTCTTC

J: TRBJ2-3
V: TRBV10-3
size: .
D: TRBD2
CDR3: CAISTLAGADTQYF
DNA: TGTGCCATCAGTACACTAGCGGGGGCGGATACGCAGTATTTT

J: TRBJ1-1
V: TRBV7-9
size: once
D: .
CDR3: CASSLGATEAFF
DNA: TGTGCCAGCAGCTTAGGGGCCACTGAAGCTTTCTTT

J: TRBJ1-5
V: TRBV7-2
size: .
D: .
CDR3: CASSATMDQPQHF
DNA: TGTGCCAGCAGCGCTACGATGGATCAGCCCCAGCATTTT

J: TRBJ2-7
V: TRBV6-5
size: .
D: .
CDR3: CASRNTGLLSYEQYF
DNA: TGTGCCAGCAGAAATACAGGGCTTTTATCCTACGAGCAGTACTTC

J: TRBJ1-1
V: TRBV5-1
size: .
D: .
CDR3: CASRRDGASAEAFF
DNA: TGCGCCAGCAGAAGGGACGGCGCTAGCGCTGAAGCTTTCTTT

J: TRBJ2-5
V: TRBV19
size: .
D: .
CDR3: CASSMRVGETQYF
DNA: TGTGCCAGTAGTATGCGGGTGGGAGAGACCCAGTACTTC

J: TRBJ1-6
V: TRBV19
size: .
D: .
CDR3: CASSSGGSSYNSPLHF
DNA: TGTGCCAGTAGTTCCGGGGGTAGCTCCTATAATTCACCCCTCCACTTT

J: TRBJ2-2
V: TRBV19
size: .
D: .
CDR3: CAGGEGTGELFF
DNA: TGTGCCGGCGGAGAGGGCACGGGGGAGCTGTTTTTT

J: TRBJ2-7
V: TRBV30
size: .
D: .
CDR3: CAWREGKSYEQYF
DNA: TGTGCCTGGAGGGAGGGTAAATCCTACGAGCAGTACTTC

J: TRBJ1-5
V: TRBV28
size: .
D: .
CDR3: CASSPGQKGGNQPQHF
DNA: TGTGCCAGCAGTCCCGGACAGAAGGGGGGCAATCAGCCCCAGCATTTT

J: TRBJ1-1
V: TRBV2
size: .
D: TRBD1
CDR3: CASSLTGLMNTEAFF
DNA: TGTGCCAGCAGTCTGACAGGGCTAATGAACACTGAAGCTTTCTTT

J: TRBJ2-1
V: TRBV7-9
size: .
D: TRBD1
CDR3: CASSRQGVNYNEQFF
DNA: TGTGCCAGCAGCCGACAGGGGGTAAACTACAATGAGCAGTTCTTC

J: TRBJ1-2
V: TRBV30
size: .
D: TRBD1
CDR3: CAWIRDRAHGYTF
DNA: TGTGCCTGGATTCGAGACAGGGCCCATGGCTACACCTTC

J: TRBJ1-5
V: TRBV4-1
size: .
D: .
CDR3: CASSQGYERPQHF
DNA: TGCGCCAGCAGCCAAGGGTATGAGAGACCCCAGCATTTT

J: TRBJ2-7
V: TRBV9
size: .
D: .
CDR3: CASAPPYGSEQYF
DNA: TGTGCCAGCGCCCCCCCCTACGGGAGCGAGCAGTACTTC

J: TRBJ2-1
V: TRBV19
size: .
D: TRBD1
CDR3: CASSSRTGSVHNEQFF
DNA: TGTGCCAGTAGCTCAAGGACAGGGTCCGTCCACAATGAGCAGTTCTTC

J: TRBJ2-3
V: TRBV5-1
size: .
D: .
CDR3: CASSLERVVGTDTQYF
DNA: TGCGCCAGCAGCTTGGAACGGGTTGTTGGCACAGATACGCAGTATTTT

J: TRBJ2-7
V: TRBV29-1
size: .
D: .
CDR3: CSVVDISYEQYF
DNA: TGCAGCGTTGTGGACATCTCCTACGAGCAGTACTTC

J: TRBJ2-4
V: TRBV27
size: .
D: TRBD1
CDR3: CASRPGGSAIQYF
DNA: TGTGCCAGCAGACCAGGGGGATCCGCCATTCAGTACTTC

J: TRBJ1-1
V: TRBV10-3
size: .
D: TRBD1
CDR3: CAISRDRGTEAFF
DNA: TGTGCCATCAGTCGGGACAGGGGGACTGAAGCTTTCTTT

J: TRBJ2-1
V: TRBV9
size: .
D: TRBD2
CDR3: CASSSLSGRWGSKSEQFF
DNA: TGTGCCAGCAGCTCCCTGTCCGGGAGGTGGGGATCGAAGTCTGAGCAGTTCTTC

J: TRBJ1-1
V: TRBV4-2
size: .
D: .
CDR3: CASSQAGFNTEAFF
DNA: TGTGCCAGCAGCCAAGCAGGGTTCAACACTGAAGCTTTCTTT

J: TRBJ2-3
V: TRBV2
size: .
D: .
CDR3: CASSDPSTDTQYF
DNA: TGTGCCAGCAGTGATCCGAGCACAGATACGCAGTATTTT

J: TRBJ1-3
V: TRBV28
size: .
D: .
CDR3: CASSFGRGFSGNTIYF
DNA: TGTGCCAGCAGTTTCGGCAGGGGTTTTTCCGGAAACACCATATATTTT

J: TRBJ2-3
V: TRBV27
size: .
D: TRBD2
CDR3: CASSPSGGGTDTQYF
DNA: TGTGCCAGCAGCCCTAGCGGGGGGGGCACAGATACGCAGTATTTT

J: TRBJ2-1
V: TRBV5-1
size: .
D: TRBD2
CDR3: CASSWGRAGGYNEQFF
DNA: TGCGCCAGCAGCTGGGGGAGAGCGGGAGGATACAATGAGCAGTTCTTC

J: TRBJ1-5
V: TRBV27
size: .
D: .
CDR3: CASSLIGDQPQHF
DNA: TGTGCCAGCAGTTTGATCGGGGATCAGCCCCAGCATTTT

J: TRBJ2-7
V: TRBV19
size: .
D: .
CDR3: CARIYHPEGTYEQYF
DNA: TGTGCCAGGATTTACCACCCAGAGGGTACCTACGAGCAGTACTTC

J: TRBJ1-1
V: TRBV30
size: .
D: TRBD1
CDR3: CAGRDSEAFF
DNA: TGTGCCGGAAGGGACAGCGAAGCTTTCTTT